This note documents a single TCR beta chain sequence. Its antigen remains unidentified. CDR3 size: 15 residues. The V and J ends lost 6 bases and 7 bases, in that order; junction bases with no gene match: 8. Per the germline V gene, CDR1 is MGHDK and CDR2 is SYGVNS. This entry belongs to a study of identical twins. TCRdb independently ran MiXCR on the 5' RACE reads; one entry per CDR3 protein. The repertoire has under 900,000 distinct CDR3 sequences, around a sixth of them found once; the top ten carry about an eighth. Findings and limits, study-wide: Researchers reported weaker excess twin sharing in beta out-of-frame sequences.

This sample also belongs to another study, concerning T cells expressing NK-cell markers. From that second work: Each TCR beta repertoire originated in sorted T cells that were CD3+CD56+NKG2C+, CD3+CD56+NKG2C- or CD3+CD56-NKG2C+. Of eight sequenced donors, seven were HCMV-seropositive and one HCMV-seronegative.

This sequence was found in a woman younger than 35 in good health. Sample: PBMCs. The V and J genes are TRBV25-1 and TRBJ2-1; TRBD2 aligns across 11 bases. For the CDR3, the DNA is TGTGCCAGCAGCGATACTAGCGGGAGTGGGAATGAGCAGTTCTTC. It translates to CASSDTSGSGNEQFF. The full variable domain, in which reference TRBV25-1 and TRBJ2-1 provide the parts outside the CDR3, is EADIYQTPRYLVIGTGKKITLECSQTMGHDKMYWYQQDPGMELHLIHYSYGVNSTEKGDLSSESTVSRIRTEHFPLTLESARPSHTSQYLCASSDTSGSGNEQFFGPGTRLTVL.